The present T cell receptor beta chain was sequenced within a study of T cell responses to AZD1222 COVID-19 vaccine. Details on this clone: Antigen: not known.

Study-level results: Spike-wide coverage was observed for vaccine-associated CD4 TCRs, with dominant responses at 160-218 and 743-854. Clonal diversity may have been underestimated in mostly white British donors. Nearly half of spike-specific TCRs reportedly go after variant regions that carry no mutations. Recipients of AZD1222 seropositive at baseline numbered only 5 or 6.

Libraries were prepared by immunoSEQ multiplex PCR; TCRdb keeps only in-frame clonotypes and omits some of them. The sample has 90,000 to 120,000 clones; 80% to 95% are singletons. Germline values: CDR1 SGHKS, CDR2 YYEKEE (reference sequence). The junction had 7 bases not matched to a gene; V was cut back by 6 bases and J by 6 bases. The CDR3 loop spans 13 amino acids. V is TRBV5-5 and J is TRBJ1-2; 8 bases fit TRBD1. The sequenced sample was peripheral blood, obtained 28 days after the second AZD1222 dose. This TCR came from an adult who received the AZD1222 COVID-19 vaccine. The CDR3 is CASTPTTGDGYTF. Written as DNA, the CDR3 is TGTGCCAGCACCCCGACGACAGGGGATGGCTACACCTTC.